Given below is one T cell receptor (beta chain) in context. This entry is derived from a study of blood T cell repertoires in COVID-19. The CDR3 loop spans 15 amino acids. Germline lookup yields CDR1 SGHTA and CDR2 FQGTGA. The V end lost 1 base, the J end lost 1 base, and 9 bases lay between the germline ends. Using immunoSEQ multiplex PCR, the repertoire was profiled, and TCRdb retains in-frame clones only, with some absent. The data contain 45,000 to 50,000 clones, approximately 88% of them singletons. J is TRBJ2-3 and V is TRBV7-3; the D gene is possibly TRBD2 (7 bases). Sequencing was performed on peripheral blood. The sequence came from a man aged 50-60 years with acute or convalescent COVID-19. DNA of the CDR3: TGTGCCAGCAGCTTAATAGGGGGGGGCACAGATACGCAGTATTTT. Encoded protein: CASSLIGGGTDTQYF.